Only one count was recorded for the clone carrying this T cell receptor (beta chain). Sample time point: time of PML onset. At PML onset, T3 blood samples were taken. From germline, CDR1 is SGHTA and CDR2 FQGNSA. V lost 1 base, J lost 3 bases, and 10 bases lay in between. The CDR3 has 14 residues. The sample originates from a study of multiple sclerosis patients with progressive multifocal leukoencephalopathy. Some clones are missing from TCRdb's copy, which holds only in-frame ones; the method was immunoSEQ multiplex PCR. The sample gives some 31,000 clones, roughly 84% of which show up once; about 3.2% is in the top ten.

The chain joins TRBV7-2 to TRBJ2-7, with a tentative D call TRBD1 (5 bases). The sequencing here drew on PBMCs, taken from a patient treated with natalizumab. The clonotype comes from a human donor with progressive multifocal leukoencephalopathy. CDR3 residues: CASSLGGHYYEQYF. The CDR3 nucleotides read TGTGCCAGCAGCTTAGGGGGCCACTACTACGAGCAGTACTTC. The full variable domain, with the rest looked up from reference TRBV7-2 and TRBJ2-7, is GAGVSQSPSNKVTEKGKDVELRCDPISGHTALYWYRQSLGQGLEFLIYFQGNSAPDKSGLPSDRFSAERTGGSVSTLTIQRTQQEDSAVYLCASSLGGHYYEQYFGPGTRLTVT.